A single sample gave rise to the 17 T cell receptor beta chains below, sequenced in a study of lymphopenia after photon versus proton radiotherapy. The assay was immunoSEQ multiplex PCR, and TCRdb's table has in-frame clones only and misses some. The sample contains around 59,000 clones, approximately 84% of which appear only once. This sample comprised peripheral blood, obtained from a patient treated with proton-based radiotherapy. These receptor sequences come from a man aged 55 to 69 with pancreatic cancer.

Note on this clone: Other nucleotide sequences in the sample specify the same CDR3. The V gene is TRBV9, the J gene TRBJ2-1; 8 bases match TRBD2. The CDR3 sequence is 14 residues long. Germline V gene lookup returns CDR1 SGDLS and CDR2 YYNGEE. V trimming: 4 bases; J trimming: 7 bases; junction bases outside the gene matches: 7. CDR3 amino acids: CASSPGTSSNEQFF. CDR3 in DNA: TGTGCCAGCAGCCCAGGGACTAGTTCAAATGAGCAGTTCTTC.

The rearrangement links TRBV6-6 to TRBJ2-7; 9 bases map to TRBD1. In germline, CDR1 is MNHNY, CDR2 SVGAGI (reference sequence). V trimming: 0 bases; J trimming: 0 bases; junction bases outside the gene matches: 3. CDR3 size: 16 residues. CDR3 sequence (DNA): TGTGCCAGCAGTTACTCGGGACAGGGAAGCTCCTACGAGCAGTACTTC. This gives the protein CASSYSGQGSSYEQYF.

J is TRBJ2-1 and V is TRBV23-1, with D hard to call. TRBV23-1 is sorted into the ORF group, with uncertain function. V was clipped by 0 bases and J by 0 bases, with 9 bases between them. The CDR3 loop spans 16 amino acids. In DNA form, the CDR3 reads TGCGCCAGCAGTCAATCAGGCTTGAGCTCCTACAATGAGCAGTTCTTC. It translates to CASSQSGLSSYNEQFF.

This clone was found a few times. The chain recombines TRBV11-3 with TRBJ2-2; TRBD1 matches at 10 bases. This CDR3 is 16 amino acids long. Germline loops: CDR1 SGHNT, CDR2 YENEEA. Trimming took 1 base from V and 7 from J; bases not matched to a gene: 6. The CDR3 region is CASSLGDRGRDGELFF. The CDR3 DNA reads as TGTGCCAGCAGCTTAGGCGACAGGGGGCGCGACGGGGAGCTGTTTTTT.

The J gene is TRBJ2-3, the V gene TRBV13, with D perhaps TRBD2 (6 bases). Germline values: CDR1 PRHDT, CDR2 FYEKMQ (reference sequence). This CDR3 spans 15 amino acids. Deletions cut 1 base from V and 2 bases from J, with 10 bases between. CDR3 sequence: CASSLAGSLTDTQYF. CDR3 bases: TGTGCCAGCAGCTTAGCCGGGAGTCTCACAGATACGCAGTATTTT.

The genes are TRBV15 and TRBJ1-2; 7 bases are shared with TRBD1. After removal of 3 bases from V and 0 bases from J, the junction contained 7 bases not matched to a gene. There are 16 residues in the CDR3. Germline V gene sequence: CDR1 LNHNV, CDR2 YYDKDF (reference sequence). The CDR3 DNA reads as TGTGCCACCAGCAGGACGGGGACAGCTTCTAACTATGGCTACACCTTC. It encodes CATSRTGTASNYGYTF.

The rearrangement uses TRBV7-2 and TRBJ2-7, with D unclear. V was pared by 5 bases and J by 2 bases, with 10 bases between. The CDR3 is made up of 13 amino acids. Germline V CDR1 and CDR2: SGHTA, FQGNSA. The DNA of the CDR3 is TGTGCCAGCAGCAGGGCTAGAGCCTACGAGCAGTACTTC. It encodes CASSRARAYEQYF.

This rearrangement joins TRBV7-9 to TRBJ2-2; TRBD1 agrees at 10 bases. The CDR3 sequence is 15 residues long. Germline V gene data show CDR1 as SEHNR and CDR2 as FQNEAQ (reference sequence). The junction had 5 bases not matched to a gene; V was cut back by 1 base and J by 9 bases. CDR3: CASSLVGTGDRELFF. CDR3 nucleotide sequence: TGTGCCAGCAGCTTAGTCGGGACAGGGGACCGGGAGCTGTTTTTT. Filled out from reference TRBV7-9 and TRBJ2-2, the complete variable domain reads DTGVSQNPRHKITKRGQNVTFRCDPISEHNRLYWYRQTLGQGPEFLTYFQNEAQLEKSRLLSDRFSAERPKGSFSTLEIQRTEQGDSAMYLCASSLVGTGDRELFFGEGSRLTVL.

This rearrangement joins TRBV27 to TRBJ1-4; D remains ambiguous. Germline V lookup: CDR1 MNHEY, CDR2 SMNVEV (reference sequence). The CDR3 has 13 amino acids. Trimming stripped 4 bases from V and 4 bases from J, with 7 bases between. DNA of the CDR3: TGTGCCAGCAGTTCGAACCGTAATGAAAAACTGTTTTTT. As protein: CASSSNRNEKLFF.

This chain uses TRBV6-5 with TRBJ1-4, with a tentative D call TRBD1 (6 bases). Germline V gene sequence: CDR1 MNHEY, CDR2 SVGAGI. The V end was cut by 6 bases, the J end by 8 bases, with 10 bases between. The CDR3 contains 12 residues. The CDR3 is CASSLQGEKLFF. CDR3 sequence (DNA): TGTGCCAGCAGCCTCCAGGGGGAAAAACTGTTTTTT.

The rearrangement links TRBV19 to TRBJ2-7; D is unresolved. V lost 8 bases to trimming and J lost 5 bases, with 10 bases between them. The germline gives CDR1 LNHDA, CDR2 SQIVND (reference sequence). CDR3 length equals 11 residues. The CDR3 coding sequence is TGTGCCAGTTCCAACTGGGACGAGCAGTACTTC. Its translation is CASSNWDEQYF.

V usage is TRBV28 and J usage is TRBJ2-6, with a weak D call TRBD2 (6 bases). CDR3 size: 19 residues. CDR1 and CDR2 (germline): MDHEN, SYDVKM. Trimming left V 4 bases short and J 4 bases short, with 23 bases between. CDR3 residues: CASSSPGALRVSGANVLTF. CDR3 in DNA: TGTGCCAGCAGTTCGCCGGGAGCACTTCGGGTGTCCGGGGCCAACGTCCTGACTTTC.

The V gene is TRBV6-1, the J gene TRBJ1-2; D unclear. The ends were cut back, 7 bases at V and 0 bases at J, with 9 bases in the middle. The CDR3 runs 13 residues. CDR1 MNHNS and CDR2 SASEGT come from the germline V gene. CDR3 coding DNA: TGTGCCAGCACCCTGGGGTCTAACTATGGCTACACCTTC. Translation gives CASTLGSNYGYTF.

This clone appeared a single time. The chain has TRBV4-3 and TRBJ1-1, with D possibly matching TRBD1 (5 bases). V lost 1 base, J lost 1 base, and 10 bases lay in between. The CDR3 consists of 15 residues. Germline values: CDR1 LGHNA, CDR2 YSLEER. CDR3 DNA sequence: TGCGCCAGCAGCCAAGGGGGACGAGGGAACACTGAAGCTTTCTTT. Protein sequence: CASSQGGRGNTEAFF.

The chain combines TRBV29-1 with TRBJ1-2; D call uncertain. Germline CDR1 is SQVTM and CDR2 is ANQGSEA. V was clipped by 2 bases and J by 2 bases, with 6 bases between them. This CDR3 has 12 residues. The CDR3 bases are TGCAGCGTTGAACGCGCAAACTATGGCTACACCTTC. Amino acids: CSVERANYGYTF. Supplemented by reference TRBV29-1 and TRBJ1-2, the full variable domain reads SAVISQKPSRDICQRGTSLTIQCQVDSQVTMMFWYRQQPGQSLTLIATANQGSEATYESGFVIDKFPISRPNLTFSTLTVSNMSPEDSSIYLCSVERANYGYTFGSGTRLTVV.

The table lists this clone with a few counts. The chain carries TRBV14 and TRBJ1-3; D call uncertain. The CDR3 totals 13 residues. With 0 bases removed from V and 11 bases from J, the gap between germline ends came to 11 bases. Looked up from germline, CDR1 is SGHDN and CDR2 is FVKESK. In DNA form, the CDR3 reads TGTGCCAGCAGCCAAGATCTGGGAAGCTCCATATATTTT. It codes for CASSQDLGSSIYF.

The chain links TRBV5-4 to TRBJ2-1, with D perhaps matching TRBD2 (6 bases). CDR1 SGHNT and CDR2 YYREEE come from the germline V gene (reference sequence). V shed 0 bases and J shed 6 bases, with 22 bases lying between them. The CDR3 contains 18 residues. Written as DNA, the CDR3 is TGTGCCAGCAGCTTGGGGAGGGCCAGGGAATTTATTCGCAATGAGCAGTTCTTC. Translating it yields CASSLGRAREFIRNEQFF.